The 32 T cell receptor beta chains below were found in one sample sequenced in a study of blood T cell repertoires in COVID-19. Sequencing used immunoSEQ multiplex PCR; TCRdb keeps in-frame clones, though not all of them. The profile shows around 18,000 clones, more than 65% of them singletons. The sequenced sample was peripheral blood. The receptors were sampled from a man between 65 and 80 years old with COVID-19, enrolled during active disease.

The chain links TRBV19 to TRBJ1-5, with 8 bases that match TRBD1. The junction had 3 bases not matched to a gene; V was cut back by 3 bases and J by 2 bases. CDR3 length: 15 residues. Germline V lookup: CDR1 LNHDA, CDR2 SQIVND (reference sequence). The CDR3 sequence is CASSMLDRGNQPQHF. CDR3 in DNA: TGTGCCAGTAGTATGTTGGACAGGGGCAATCAGCCCCAGCATTTT.

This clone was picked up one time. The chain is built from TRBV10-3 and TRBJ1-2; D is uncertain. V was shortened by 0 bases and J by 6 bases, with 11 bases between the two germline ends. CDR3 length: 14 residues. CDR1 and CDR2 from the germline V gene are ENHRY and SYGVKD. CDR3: CAISESHQANGYTF. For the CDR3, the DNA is TGTGCCATCAGTGAGTCGCATCAGGCAAATGGCTACACCTTC.

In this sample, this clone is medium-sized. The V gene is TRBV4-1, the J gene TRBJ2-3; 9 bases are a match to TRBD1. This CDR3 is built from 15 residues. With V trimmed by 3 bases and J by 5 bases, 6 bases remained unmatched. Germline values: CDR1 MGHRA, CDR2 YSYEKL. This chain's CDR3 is CASSHRTGAEDTQYF. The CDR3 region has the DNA TGCGCCAGCAGCCACCGGACAGGGGCCGAAGATACGCAGTATTTT.

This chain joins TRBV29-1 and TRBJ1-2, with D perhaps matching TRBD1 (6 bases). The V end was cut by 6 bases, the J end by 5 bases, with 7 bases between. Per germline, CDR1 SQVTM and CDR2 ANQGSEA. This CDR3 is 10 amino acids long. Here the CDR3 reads CSVGQYGYTF. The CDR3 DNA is TGCAGCGTCGGACAGTATGGCTACACCTTC.

The CDR3, as DNA: TGTGCCAGCAGGGAGACAGGGGCTGGGGCCAACGTCCTGACTTTC. Protein product: CASRETGAGANVLTF. The J gene is TRBJ2-6, the V gene TRBV6-5, with TRBD1 matching over 8 bases. The CDR3 has 15 amino acids. Germline CDR1 and CDR2: MNHEY and SVGAGI. V was clipped by 6 bases and J by 2 bases; unmatched bases: 3.

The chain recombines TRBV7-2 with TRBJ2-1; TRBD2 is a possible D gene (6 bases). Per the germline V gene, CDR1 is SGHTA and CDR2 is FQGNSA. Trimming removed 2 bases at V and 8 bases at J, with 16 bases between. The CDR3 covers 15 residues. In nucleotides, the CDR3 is TGTGCCAGCAGCTTAACCTTGCGGGGCGGGGATGAGCAGTTCTTC. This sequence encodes CASSLTLRGGDEQFF. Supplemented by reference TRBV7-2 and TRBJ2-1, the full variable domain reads GAGVSQSPSNKVTEKGKDVELRCDPISGHTALYWYRQSLGQGLEFLIYFQGNSAPDKSGLPSDRFSAERTGGSVSTLTIQRTQQEDSAVYLCASSLTLRGGDEQFFGPGTRLTVL.

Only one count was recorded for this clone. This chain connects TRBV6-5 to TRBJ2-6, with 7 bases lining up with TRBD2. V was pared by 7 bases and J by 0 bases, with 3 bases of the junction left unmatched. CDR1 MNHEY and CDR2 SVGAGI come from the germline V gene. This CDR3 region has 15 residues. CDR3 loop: CASNPGGSGANVLTF. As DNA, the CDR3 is TGTGCCAGCAACCCGGGGGGCTCTGGGGCCAACGTCCTGACTTTC.

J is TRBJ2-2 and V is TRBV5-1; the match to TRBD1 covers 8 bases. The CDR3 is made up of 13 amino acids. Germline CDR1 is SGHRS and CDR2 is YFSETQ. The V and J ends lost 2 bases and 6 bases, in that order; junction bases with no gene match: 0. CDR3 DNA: TGCGCCAGCAGCTTCAGGGGGCCCGGGGAGCTGTTTTTT. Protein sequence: CASSFRGPGELFF.

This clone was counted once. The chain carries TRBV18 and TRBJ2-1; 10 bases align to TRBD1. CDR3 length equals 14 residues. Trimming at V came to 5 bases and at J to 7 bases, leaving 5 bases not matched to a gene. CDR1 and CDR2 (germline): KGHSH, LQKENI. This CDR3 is CASSSGTGVNEQFF. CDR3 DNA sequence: TGTGCCAGCTCATCCGGGACAGGGGTGAATGAGCAGTTCTTC.

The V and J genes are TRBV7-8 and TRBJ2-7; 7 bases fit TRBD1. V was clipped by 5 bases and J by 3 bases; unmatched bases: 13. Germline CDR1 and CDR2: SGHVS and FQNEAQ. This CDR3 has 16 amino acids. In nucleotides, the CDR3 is TGTGCCAGCAGCGCAAAGCACAGGGGACGGATCTACGAGCAGTACTTC. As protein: CASSAKHRGRIYEQYF. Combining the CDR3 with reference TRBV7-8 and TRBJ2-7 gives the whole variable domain GAGVSQSPRYKVAKRGQDVALRCDPISGHVSLFWYQQALGQGPEFLTYFQNEAQLDKSGLPSDRFFAERPEGSVSTLKIQRTQQEDSAVYLCASSAKHRGRIYEQYFGPGTRLTVT.

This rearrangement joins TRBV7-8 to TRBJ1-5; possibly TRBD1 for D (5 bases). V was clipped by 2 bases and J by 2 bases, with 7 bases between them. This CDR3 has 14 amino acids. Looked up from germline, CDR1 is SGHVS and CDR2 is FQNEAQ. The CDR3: CASSLFRGNQPQHF. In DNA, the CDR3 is TGTGCCAGCAGCTTATTCAGGGGCAATCAGCCCCAGCATTTT.

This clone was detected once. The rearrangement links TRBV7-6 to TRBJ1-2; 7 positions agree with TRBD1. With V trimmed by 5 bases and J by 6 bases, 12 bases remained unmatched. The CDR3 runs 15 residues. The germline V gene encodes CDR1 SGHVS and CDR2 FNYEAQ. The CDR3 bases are TGTGCCAGCAGCCCCGACCGGGACAGCCCCGATGGCTACACCTTC. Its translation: CASSPDRDSPDGYTF.

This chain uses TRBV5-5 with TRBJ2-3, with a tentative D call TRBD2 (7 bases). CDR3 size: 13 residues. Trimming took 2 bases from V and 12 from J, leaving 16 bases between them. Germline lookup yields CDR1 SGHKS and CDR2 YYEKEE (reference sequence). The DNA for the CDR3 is TGTGCCAGCAGCTTCGGGGGGCCTGAGGCACAGTATTTT. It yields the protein CASSFGGPEAQYF.

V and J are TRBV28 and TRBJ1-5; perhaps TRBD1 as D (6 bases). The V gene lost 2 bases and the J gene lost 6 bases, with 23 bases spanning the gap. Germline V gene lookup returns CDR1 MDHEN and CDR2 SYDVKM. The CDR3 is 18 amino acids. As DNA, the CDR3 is TGTGCCAGCAGTTTAGAAGGGTTGGGCAGGGGTTCTGCTCAGCCCCAGCATTTT. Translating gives CASSLEGLGRGSAQPQHF. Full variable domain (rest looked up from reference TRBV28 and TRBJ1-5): DVKVTQSSRYLVKRTGEKVFLECVQDMDHENMFWYRQDPGLGLRLIYFSYDVKMKEKGDIPEGYSVSREKKERFSLILESASTNQTSMYLCASSLEGLGRGSAQPQHFGDGTRLSIL.

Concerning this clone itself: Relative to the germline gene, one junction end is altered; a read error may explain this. This CDR3 reads CASNQGRGFYEQYF. CDR3 sequence (DNA): TGTGCCAGCAACCAAGGAAGGGGCTTCTACGAGCAGTACTTC. The chain employs TRBV3-1 (or the pseudogene TRBV3-2) and TRBJ2-7; maybe TRBD1 (5 bases). Per germline, CDR1 LGHDT and CDR2 YNNKEL (reference sequence). The CDR3 has 14 amino acids.

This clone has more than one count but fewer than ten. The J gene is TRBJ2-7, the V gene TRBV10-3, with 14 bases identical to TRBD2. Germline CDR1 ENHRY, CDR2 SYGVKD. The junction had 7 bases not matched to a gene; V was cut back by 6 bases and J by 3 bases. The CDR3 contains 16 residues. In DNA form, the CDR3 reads TGTGCCATCAGGGGGACTAGCGGGAGAGCCCGCTACGAGCAGTACTTC. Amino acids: CAIRGTSGRARYEQYF.

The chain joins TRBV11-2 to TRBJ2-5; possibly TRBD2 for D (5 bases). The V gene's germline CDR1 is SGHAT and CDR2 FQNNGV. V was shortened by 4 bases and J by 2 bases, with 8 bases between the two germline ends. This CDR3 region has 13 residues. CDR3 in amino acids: CASSYGLQETQYF. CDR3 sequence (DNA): TGTGCCAGCAGCTACGGACTGCAAGAGACCCAGTACTTC.

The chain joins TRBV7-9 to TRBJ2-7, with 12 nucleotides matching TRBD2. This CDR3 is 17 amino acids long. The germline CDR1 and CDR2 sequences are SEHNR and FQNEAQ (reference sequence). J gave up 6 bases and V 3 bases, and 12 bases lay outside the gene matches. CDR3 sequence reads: CASSFRRLAGDRREQYF. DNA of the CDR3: TGTGCCAGCAGCTTTAGGAGACTAGCGGGAGACAGGCGCGAGCAGTACTTC.

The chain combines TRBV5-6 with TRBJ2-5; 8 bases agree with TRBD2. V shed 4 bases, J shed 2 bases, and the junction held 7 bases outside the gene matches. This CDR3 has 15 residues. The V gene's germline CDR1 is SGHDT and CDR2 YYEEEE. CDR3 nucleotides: TGTGCCAGCAGCCCCGTGACTAGCGCACAAGAGACCCAGTACTTC. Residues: CASSPVTSAQETQYF. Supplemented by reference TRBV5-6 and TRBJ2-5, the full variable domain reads DAGVTQSPTHLIKTRGQQVTLRCSPKSGHDTVSWYQQALGQGPQFIFQYYEEEERQRGNFPDRFSGHQFPNYSSELNVNALLLGDSALYLCASSPVTSAQETQYFGPGTRLLVL.

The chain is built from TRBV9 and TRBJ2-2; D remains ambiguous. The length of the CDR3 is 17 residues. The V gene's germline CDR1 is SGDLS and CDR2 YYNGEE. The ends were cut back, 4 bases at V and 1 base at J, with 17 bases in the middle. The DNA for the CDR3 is TGTGCCAGCAGCCCCCCTAGACGGCAGCAGAACACCGGGGAGCTGTTTTTT. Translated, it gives CASSPPRRQQNTGELFF.

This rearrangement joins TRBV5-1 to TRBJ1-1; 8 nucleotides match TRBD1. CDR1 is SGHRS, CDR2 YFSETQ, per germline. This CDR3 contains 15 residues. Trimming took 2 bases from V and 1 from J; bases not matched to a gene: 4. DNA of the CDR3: TGCGCCAGCAGCTTTTCCGGGACAGGGAACACTGAAGCTTTCTTT. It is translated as CASSFSGTGNTEAFF.

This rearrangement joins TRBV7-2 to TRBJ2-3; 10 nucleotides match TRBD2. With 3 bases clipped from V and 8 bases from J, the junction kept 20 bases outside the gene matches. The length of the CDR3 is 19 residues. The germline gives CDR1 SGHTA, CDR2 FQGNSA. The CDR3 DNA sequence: TGTGCCAGCAGCTTTCTCCTTACACGGGCTAGCGGGGGCAGGGGTACGCAGTATTTT. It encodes CASSFLLTRASGGRGTQYF.

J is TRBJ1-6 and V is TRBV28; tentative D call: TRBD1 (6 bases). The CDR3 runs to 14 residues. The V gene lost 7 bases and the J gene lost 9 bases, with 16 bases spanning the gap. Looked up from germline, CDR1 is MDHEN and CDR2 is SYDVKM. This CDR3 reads CASIPRGAGSPLHF. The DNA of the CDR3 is TGTGCCAGCATTCCCCGGGGGGCTGGTTCACCCCTCCACTTT.

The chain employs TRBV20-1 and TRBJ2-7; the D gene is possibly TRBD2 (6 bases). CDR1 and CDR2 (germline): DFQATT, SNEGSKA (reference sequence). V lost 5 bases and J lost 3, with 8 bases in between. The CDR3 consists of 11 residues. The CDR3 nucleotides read TGCAGTGCTCCGGGGGTCTACGAGCAGTACTTC. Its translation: CSAPGVYEQYF.

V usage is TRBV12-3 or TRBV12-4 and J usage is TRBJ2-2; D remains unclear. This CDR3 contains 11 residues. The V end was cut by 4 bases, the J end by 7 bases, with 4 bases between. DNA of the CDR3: TGTGCCAGCAGTTCGGTCGGGGAGCTGTTTTTT. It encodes CASSSVGELFF.

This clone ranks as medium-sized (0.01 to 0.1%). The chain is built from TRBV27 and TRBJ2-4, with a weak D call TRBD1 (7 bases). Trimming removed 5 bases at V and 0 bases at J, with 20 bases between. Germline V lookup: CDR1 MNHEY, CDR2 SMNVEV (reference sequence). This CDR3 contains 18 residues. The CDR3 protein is CASSPVTGEALAKNIQYF. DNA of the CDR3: TGTGCCAGCAGTCCCGTTACAGGGGAGGCTCTAGCCAAAAACATTCAGTACTTC.

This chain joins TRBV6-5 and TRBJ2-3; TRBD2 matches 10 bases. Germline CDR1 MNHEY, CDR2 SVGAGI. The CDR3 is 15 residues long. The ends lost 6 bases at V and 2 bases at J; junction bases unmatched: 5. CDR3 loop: CASSPGLALTDTQYF. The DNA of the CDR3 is TGTGCCAGCAGCCCGGGACTAGCGCTCACAGATACGCAGTATTTT.

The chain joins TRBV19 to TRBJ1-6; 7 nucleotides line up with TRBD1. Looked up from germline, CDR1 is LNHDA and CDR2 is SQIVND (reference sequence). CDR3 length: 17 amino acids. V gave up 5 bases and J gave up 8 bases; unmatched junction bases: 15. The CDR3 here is CASSSIRAGTAYSPLHF. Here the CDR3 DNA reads TGTGCCAGTAGTTCCATTCGGGCCGGGACAGCGTATTCACCCCTCCACTTT. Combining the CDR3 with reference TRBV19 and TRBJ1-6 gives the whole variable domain DGGITQSPKYLFRKEGQNVTLSCEQNLNHDAMYWYRQDPGQGLRLIYYSQIVNDFQKGDIAEGYSVSREKKESFPLTVTSAQKNPTAFYLCASSSIRAGTAYSPLHFGNGTRLTVT.

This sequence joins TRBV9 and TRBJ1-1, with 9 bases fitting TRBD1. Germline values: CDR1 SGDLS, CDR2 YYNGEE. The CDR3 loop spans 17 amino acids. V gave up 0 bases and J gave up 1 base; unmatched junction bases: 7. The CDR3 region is CASSVAPTGGRNTEAFF. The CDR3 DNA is TGTGCCAGCAGCGTAGCCCCGACAGGGGGGAGGAACACTGAAGCTTTCTTT.

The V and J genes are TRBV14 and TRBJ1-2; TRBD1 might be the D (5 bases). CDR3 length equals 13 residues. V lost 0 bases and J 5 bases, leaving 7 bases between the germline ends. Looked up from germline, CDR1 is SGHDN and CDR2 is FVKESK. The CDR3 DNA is TGTGCCAGCAGCCAAGACAGGGAATATGGCTACACCTTC. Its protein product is CASSQDREYGYTF.

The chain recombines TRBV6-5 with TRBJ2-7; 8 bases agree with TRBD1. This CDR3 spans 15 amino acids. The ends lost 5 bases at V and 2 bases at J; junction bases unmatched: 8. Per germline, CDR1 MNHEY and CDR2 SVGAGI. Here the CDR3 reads CASSTDRDRTYEQYF. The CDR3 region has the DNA TGTGCCAGCAGTACGGACAGGGACAGAACCTACGAGCAGTACTTC.

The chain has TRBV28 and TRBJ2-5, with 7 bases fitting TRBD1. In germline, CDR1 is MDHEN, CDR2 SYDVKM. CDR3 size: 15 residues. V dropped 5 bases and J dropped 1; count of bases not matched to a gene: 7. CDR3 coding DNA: TGTGCCAGCAGTGCAGGGGGACAGCTCCAAGAGACCCAGTACTTC. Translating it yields CASSAGGQLQETQYF.